The source of this T cell receptor beta chain is a study of blood T cells in healthy people across ages. The study's findings and limits: TCR beta diversity correlated strongly with naive T cell percentage.

Using a J-beta primer mix together with a sample-barcoded 5' primer, a second PCR was run for roughly 7 to 11 cycles. TCRdb re-called the 5' RACE reads through MiXCR, storing one row per CDR3 protein. The sample carries 1.5 million to 2 million distinct CDR3 sequences, roughly 32% recorded once. This clonotype was detected only a few times. Its cognate antigen is unknown. V was shortened by 0 bases and J by 8 bases, with 13 bases between the two germline ends. This CDR3 contains 14 residues. Germline V gene data show CDR1 as LGHDT and CDR2 as YNNKEL (reference sequence). The authors drew about 10 milliliters of peripheral blood from each donor. Total RNA, at least 6 micrograms per sample, was extracted from PBMCs.

The rearrangement joins TRBV3-1 to TRBJ1-1; unclear D gene. Sequenced: blood. This sequence was found in a woman aged 30 to 39 in good health. CDR3 amino acids: CASSQDPGPQEAFF. The DNA for the CDR3 is TGTGCCAGCAGCCAAGACCCTGGTCCGCAGGAAGCTTTCTTT.